The sequence of this T cell receptor beta chain was determined in a study of identical twins. Study-wide points: An excess of low generation probability was shown by twin-shared out-of-frame alpha sequences. Models predicted too little out-of-frame TCR alpha sharing in monozygotic twins.

Trimming removed 11 bases at V and 4 bases at J, with 11 bases between. The CDR3 loop spans 11 amino acids. Germline V gene lookup returns CDR1 ENHRY and CDR2 SYGVKD. In this sample, this clonotype turned up a few times. Its target is not known. TCRdb independently ran MiXCR on the 5' RACE reads; one entry per CDR3 protein. The table lists about 520,000 distinct CDR3 sequences, less than 25% of them singletons. This same sample was also part of a study on T cells expressing NK-cell markers. That source notes: Among the experiments, several used an anti-gamma-delta TCR antibody to restrict sorting to alpha-beta TCR T cells. Also leading the CD3+CD56-NKG2C+ fraction in several donors were these clonotypes.

The sequenced sample consisted of CD4+ T cells sorted from blood. This receptor was taken from a woman in her late teens or twenties in good health. The rearrangement links TRBV10-3 to TRBJ1-2; D might be TRBD1 (5 bases). CDR3 loop: CAARQSYGYTF. DNA of the CDR3: TGTGCCGCCCGACAGAGCTATGGCTACACCTTC.